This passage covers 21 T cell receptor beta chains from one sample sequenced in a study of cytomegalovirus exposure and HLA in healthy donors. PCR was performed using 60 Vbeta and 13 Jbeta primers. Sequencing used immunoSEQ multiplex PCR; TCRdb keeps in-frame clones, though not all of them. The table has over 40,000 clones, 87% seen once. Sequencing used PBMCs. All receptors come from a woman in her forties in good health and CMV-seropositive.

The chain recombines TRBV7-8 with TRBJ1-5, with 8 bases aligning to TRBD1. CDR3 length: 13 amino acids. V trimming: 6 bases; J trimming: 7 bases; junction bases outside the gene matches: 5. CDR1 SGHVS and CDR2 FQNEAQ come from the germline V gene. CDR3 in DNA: TGTGCCAGCAGTCGACAGGGGCCACAGCCCCAGCATTTT. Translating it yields CASSRQGPQPQHF.

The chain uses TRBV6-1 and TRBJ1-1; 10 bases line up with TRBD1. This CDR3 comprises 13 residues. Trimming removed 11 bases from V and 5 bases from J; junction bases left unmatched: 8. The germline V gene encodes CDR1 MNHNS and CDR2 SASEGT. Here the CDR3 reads CAGGTGARTEAFF. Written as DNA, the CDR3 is TGTGCCGGCGGGACAGGGGCGAGGACTGAAGCTTTCTTT.

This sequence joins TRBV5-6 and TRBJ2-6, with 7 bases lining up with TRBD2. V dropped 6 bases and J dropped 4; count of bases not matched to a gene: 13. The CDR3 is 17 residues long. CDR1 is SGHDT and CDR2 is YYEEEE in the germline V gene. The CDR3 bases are TGTGCCAGCAATTACTGGACTAGTGGGTCAGGGGCCAACGTCCTGACTTTC. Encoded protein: CASNYWTSGSGANVLTF.

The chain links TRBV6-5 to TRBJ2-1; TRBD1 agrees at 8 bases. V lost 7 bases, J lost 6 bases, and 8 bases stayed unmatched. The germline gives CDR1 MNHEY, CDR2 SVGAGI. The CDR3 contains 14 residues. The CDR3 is CASIAGDRGNEQFF. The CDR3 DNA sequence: TGTGCCAGCATAGCTGGAGACAGGGGCAATGAGCAGTTCTTC.

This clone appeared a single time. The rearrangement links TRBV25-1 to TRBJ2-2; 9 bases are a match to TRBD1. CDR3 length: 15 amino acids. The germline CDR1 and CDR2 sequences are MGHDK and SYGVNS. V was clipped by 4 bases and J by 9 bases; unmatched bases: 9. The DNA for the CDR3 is TGTGCCAGCAGTGTAGGGGGACAGGGTTCTAGGGAGCTGTTTTTT. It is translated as CASSVGGQGSRELFF.

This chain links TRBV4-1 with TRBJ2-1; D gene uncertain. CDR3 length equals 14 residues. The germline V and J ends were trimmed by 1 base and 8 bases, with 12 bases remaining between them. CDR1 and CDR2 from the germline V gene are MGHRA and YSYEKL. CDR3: CASSQVSYSYEQFF. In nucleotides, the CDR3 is TGCGCCAGCAGCCAAGTGTCCTATAGCTATGAGCAGTTCTTC.

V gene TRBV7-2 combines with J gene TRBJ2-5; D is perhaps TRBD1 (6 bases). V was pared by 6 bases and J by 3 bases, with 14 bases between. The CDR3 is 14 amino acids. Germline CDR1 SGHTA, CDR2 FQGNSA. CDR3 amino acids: CASRPGRGEETQYF. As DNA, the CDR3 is TGTGCCAGCAGGCCGGGCAGGGGTGAAGAGACCCAGTACTTC.

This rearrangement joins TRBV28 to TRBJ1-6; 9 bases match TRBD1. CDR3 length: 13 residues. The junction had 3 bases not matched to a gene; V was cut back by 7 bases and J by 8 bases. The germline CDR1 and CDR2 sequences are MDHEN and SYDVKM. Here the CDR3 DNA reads TGTGCCAGCAACCGGGACAGGGATTCACCCCTCCACTTT. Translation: CASNRDRDSPLHF.

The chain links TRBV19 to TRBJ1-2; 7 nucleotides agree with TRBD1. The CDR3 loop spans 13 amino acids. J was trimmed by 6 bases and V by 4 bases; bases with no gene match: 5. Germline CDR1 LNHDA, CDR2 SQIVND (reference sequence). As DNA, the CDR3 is TGTGCCAGTAGTACTACGACAGGGAATGGCTACACCTTC. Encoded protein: CASSTTTGNGYTF.

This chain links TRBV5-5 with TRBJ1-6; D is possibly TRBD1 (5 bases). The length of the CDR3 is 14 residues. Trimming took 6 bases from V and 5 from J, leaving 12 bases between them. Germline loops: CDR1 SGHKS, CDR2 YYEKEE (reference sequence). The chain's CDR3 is CASTAGRNNSPLHF. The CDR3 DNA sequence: TGTGCCAGCACAGCGGGGCGCAATAATTCACCCCTCCACTTT.

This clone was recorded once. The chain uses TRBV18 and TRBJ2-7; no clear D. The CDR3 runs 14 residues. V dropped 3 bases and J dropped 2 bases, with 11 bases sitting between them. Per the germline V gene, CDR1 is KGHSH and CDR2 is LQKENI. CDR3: CASSPSPDPYEQYF. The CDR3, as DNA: TGTGCCAGCTCACCCAGTCCCGATCCCTACGAGCAGTACTTC.

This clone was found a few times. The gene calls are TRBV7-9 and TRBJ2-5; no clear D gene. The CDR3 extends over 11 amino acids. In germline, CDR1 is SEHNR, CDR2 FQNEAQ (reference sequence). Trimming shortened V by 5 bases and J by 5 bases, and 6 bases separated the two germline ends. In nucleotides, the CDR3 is TGTGCCAGCAGCGCTACGGAGACCCAGTACTTC. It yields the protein CASSATETQYF.

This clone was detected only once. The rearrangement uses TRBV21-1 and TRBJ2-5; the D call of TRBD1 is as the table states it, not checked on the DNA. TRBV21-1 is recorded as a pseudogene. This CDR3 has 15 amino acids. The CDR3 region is CASSKAHRVQETQYF. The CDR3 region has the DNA TGTGCCAGCAGCAAAGCGCACAGGGTGCAAGAGACCCAGTACTTC.

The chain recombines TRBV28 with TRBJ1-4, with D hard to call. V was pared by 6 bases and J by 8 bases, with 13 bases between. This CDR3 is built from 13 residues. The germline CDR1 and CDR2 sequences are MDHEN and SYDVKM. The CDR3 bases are TGTGCCAGCAGAGTAGGAGGAGGGGAAAAACTGTTTTTT. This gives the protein CASRVGGGEKLFF.

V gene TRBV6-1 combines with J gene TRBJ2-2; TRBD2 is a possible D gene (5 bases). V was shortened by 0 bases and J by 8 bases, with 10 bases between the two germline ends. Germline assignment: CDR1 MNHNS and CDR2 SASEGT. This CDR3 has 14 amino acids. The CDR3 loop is CASSEAGGLGELFF. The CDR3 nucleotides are TGTGCCAGCAGTGAAGCCGGCGGGTTGGGGGAGCTGTTTTTT.

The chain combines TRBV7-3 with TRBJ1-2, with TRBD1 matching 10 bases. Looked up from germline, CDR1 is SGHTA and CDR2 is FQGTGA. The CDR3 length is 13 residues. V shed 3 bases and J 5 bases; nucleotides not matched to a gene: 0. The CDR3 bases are TGTGCCAGCAGCTTGGGACAGGGGTATGGCTACACCTTC. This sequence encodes CASSLGQGYGYTF.

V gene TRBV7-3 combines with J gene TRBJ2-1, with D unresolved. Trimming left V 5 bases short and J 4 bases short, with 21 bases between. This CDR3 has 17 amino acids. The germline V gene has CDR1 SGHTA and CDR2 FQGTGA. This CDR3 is CASSPADSLLIYNEQFF. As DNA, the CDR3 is TGTGCCAGCAGCCCGGCTGACTCCCTCTTAATTTACAATGAGCAGTTCTTC.

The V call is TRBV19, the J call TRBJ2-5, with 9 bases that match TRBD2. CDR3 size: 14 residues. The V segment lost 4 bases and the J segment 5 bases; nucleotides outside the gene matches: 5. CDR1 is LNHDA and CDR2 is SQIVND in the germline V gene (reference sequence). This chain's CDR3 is CASSTAGGPETQYF. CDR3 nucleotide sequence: TGTGCCAGTAGTACTGCGGGGGGGCCGGAGACCCAGTACTTC.

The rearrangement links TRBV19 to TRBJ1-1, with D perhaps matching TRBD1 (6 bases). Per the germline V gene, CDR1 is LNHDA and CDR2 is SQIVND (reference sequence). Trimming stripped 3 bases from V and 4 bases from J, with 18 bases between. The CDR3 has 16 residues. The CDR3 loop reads CASSMGTYYLTTEAFF. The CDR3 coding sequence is TGTGCCAGTAGTATGGGGACATACTATTTAACCACTGAAGCTTTCTTT. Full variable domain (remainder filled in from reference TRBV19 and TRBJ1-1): DGGITQSPKYLFRKEGQNVTLSCEQNLNHDAMYWYRQDPGQGLRLIYYSQIVNDFQKGDIAEGYSVSREKKESFPLTVTSAQKNPTAFYLCASSMGTYYLTTEAFFGQGTRLTVV.

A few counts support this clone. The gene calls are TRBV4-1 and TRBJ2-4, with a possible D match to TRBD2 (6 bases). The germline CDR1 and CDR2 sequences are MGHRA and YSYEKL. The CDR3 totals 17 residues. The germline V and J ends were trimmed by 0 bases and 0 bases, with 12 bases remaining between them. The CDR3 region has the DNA TGCGCCAGCAGCCAAGATGGTGGGGGGTTAGCCAAAAACATTCAGTACTTC. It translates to CASSQDGGGLAKNIQYF.

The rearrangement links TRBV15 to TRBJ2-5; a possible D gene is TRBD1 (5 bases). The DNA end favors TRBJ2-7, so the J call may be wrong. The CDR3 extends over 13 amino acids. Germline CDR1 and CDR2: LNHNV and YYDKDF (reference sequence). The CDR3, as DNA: TGTGCCACCAGCAGCAGGGTCCTCGACGAGCAGTACTTC. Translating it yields CATSSRVLDEQYF.